The T cell receptor beta chain under discussion was sequenced for a study of cytomegalovirus exposure and HLA in healthy donors. Study-wide points: The study recorded 164 TCR beta chains that were cytomegalovirus-associated. Reports indicated that the classifier achieved high specificity and sensitivity in diagnosing cytomegalovirus status. Roughly even sequencing depth across donors was the assumption behind the presence/absence analyses. TCR beta sequences reportedly predicted most subjects' HLA-A and HLA-B alleles accurately.

The PCR used 60 Vbeta and 13 Jbeta primers. Some clones are missing from TCRdb's copy, which holds only in-frame ones; the method was immunoSEQ multiplex PCR. This sample contains 45,000 to 55,000 clones. Trimming cost V 4 bases and J 1 base, with 11 bases left between them. This CDR3 spans 14 amino acids. Germline V CDR1 and CDR2: SGHRS, YFSETQ. As to this clone: Its antigen is unidentified.

The source of this sequence is a male donor in good health and CMV-seropositive. Input material: PBMCs. This rearrangement joins TRBV5-1 to TRBJ1-1; D might be TRBD1 (5 bases). The CDR3 here is CASSPDRPNTEAFF. The CDR3 nucleotides are TGCGCCAGCAGCCCCGACAGACCGAACACTGAAGCTTTCTTT.